Listed here are 14 T cell receptor beta chains from one sample, sequenced in a study of blood T cell repertoires in COVID-19. Some clones are missing from TCRdb's copy, which holds only in-frame ones; the method was immunoSEQ multiplex PCR. The repertoire has roughly 99,000 clones, approximately 80% of them found once; the top ten carry roughly 4%. Source material: peripheral blood. The receptor set was obtained from a man between 65 and 85 years old with acute or convalescent COVID-19.

This clone was seen more than once but under ten times. The V and J genes are TRBV29-1 and TRBJ2-2, with 9 bases that match TRBD1. The germline V gene has CDR1 SQVTM and CDR2 ANQGSEA. CDR3 length equals 14 residues. Here the CDR3 DNA reads TGCGGGGGGCTGGGACAGGGCGTTTCCGGGGAGCTGTTTTTT. This gives the protein CGGLGQGVSGELFF.

This clone is a singleton in its sample. The V gene is TRBV4-3, the J gene TRBJ2-7; 9 bases align to TRBD1. CDR1 and CDR2 (germline): LGHNA, YSLEER. J was trimmed by 6 bases and V by 1 base; bases with no gene match: 7. This CDR3 has 15 amino acids. For the CDR3, the DNA is TGCGCCAGCAGCCAAGCCCCGGGACAGGGCACCGAGCAGTACTTC. Protein product: CASSQAPGQGTEQYF.

CDR3 sequence reads: CASSIYASGEGTYF. CDR3 nucleotide sequence: TGTGCCAGTAGTATATATGCTAGCGGGGAAGGGACGTATTTT. The V gene is TRBV19, the J gene TRBJ2-3; 9 bases agree with TRBD2. V shed 2 bases, J shed 14 bases, and the junction held 11 bases outside the gene matches. The germline gives CDR1 LNHDA, CDR2 SQIVND (reference sequence). This CDR3 is built from 14 residues.

J is TRBJ2-2 and V is TRBV4-1, with 7 positions matching TRBD1. In germline, CDR1 is MGHRA, CDR2 YSYEKL. J lost 0 bases, V lost 4 bases, and 5 bases had no gene match. CDR3 length: 16 residues. CDR3 loop: CASSPLGTANTGELFF. CDR3 DNA sequence: TGCGCCAGCAGCCCCCTTGGGACAGCGAACACCGGGGAGCTGTTTTTT.

The chain is built from TRBV6-4 and TRBJ1-1; D is uncertain. Germline CDR1 MRHNA, CDR2 SNTAGT. The germline V and J ends were trimmed by 4 bases and 5 bases, with 11 bases remaining between them. This CDR3 is built from 13 residues. In DNA form, the CDR3 reads TGTGCCAGCAGTGTGAAGGAGGGTACTGAAGCTTTCTTT. This translates into CASSVKEGTEAFF.

The chain links TRBV5-1 to TRBJ2-3; TRBD2 might be the D (7 bases). From germline, CDR1 is SGHRS and CDR2 YFSETQ. Trimming removed 2 bases from V and 5 bases from J, with 12 bases in between. CDR3 size: 14 residues. The CDR3 loop reads CASSLTGGQDTQYF. The CDR3 DNA reads TGCGCCAGCAGCTTAACGGGGGGCCAAGATACGCAGTATTTT.

The chain combines TRBV7-2 with TRBJ2-3; 11 bases agree with TRBD2. The V gene end was trimmed by 5 bases and the J gene end by 3 bases; junction bases not matched to a gene: 10. There are 17 residues in the CDR3. Germline loops: CDR1 SGHTA, CDR2 FQGNSA. CDR3: CASSPPTSGGWTDTQYF. The CDR3, as DNA: TGTGCCAGCAGCCCCCCCACTAGCGGGGGTTGGACAGATACGCAGTATTTT. The variable domain in full, with the rest retrieved from reference TRBV7-2 and TRBJ2-3, is GAGVSQSPSNKVTEKGKDVELRCDPISGHTALYWYRQSLGQGLEFLIYFQGNSAPDKSGLPSDRFSAERTGGSVSTLTIQRTQQEDSAVYLCASSPPTSGGWTDTQYFGPGTRLTVL.

The V gene is TRBV6-5, the J gene TRBJ2-7; 10 bases are a match to TRBD1. The CDR3 sequence is 15 residues long. CDR1 and CDR2 (germline): MNHEY, SVGAGI. The J segment lost 4 bases and the V segment lost 6 bases, leaving 9 bases of the junction unmatched. In DNA, the CDR3 is TGTGCCAGCAGAGTCGGACAGGGGGATCGATACGAGCAGTACTTC. Its protein product is CASRVGQGDRYEQYF.

The CDR3 is CASGDRGNDGYTF. The DNA of the CDR3 is TGTGCCAGCGGTGACAGGGGGAACGATGGCTACACCTTC. The chain is built from TRBV6-6 and TRBJ1-2; TRBD1 agrees at 9 bases. Losses at the gene ends were 8 bases for V and 6 bases for J; bases not matched to a gene: 7. From germline, CDR1 is MNHNY and CDR2 SVGAGI (reference sequence). CDR3 length equals 13 residues.

This clone was seen a single time. The chain recombines TRBV19 with TRBJ1-6; 7 nucleotides agree with TRBD1. Per the germline V gene, CDR1 is LNHDA and CDR2 is SQIVND (reference sequence). The CDR3 runs to 15 residues. With V trimmed by 4 bases and J by 10 bases, 10 bases remained unmatched. The DNA of the CDR3 is TGTGCCAGTAGTACTCACGGGACAGAAGGATCACCCCTCCACTTT. Amino acid sequence: CASSTHGTEGSPLHF.

J is TRBJ2-7 and V is TRBV7-3; TRBD1 is a possible D gene (6 bases). CDR3 length: 13 amino acids. Germline assignment: CDR1 SGHTA and CDR2 FQGTGA. The ends were cut back, 5 bases at V and 11 bases at J, with 19 bases in the middle. CDR3 sequence reads: CASSPSNRDDKYF. In DNA form, the CDR3 reads TGTGCCAGCAGCCCCTCGAACAGGGACGATAAGTACTTC.

The chain is built from TRBV28 and TRBJ2-1; D is undetermined. The ends were cut back, 4 bases at V and 12 bases at J, with 10 bases in the middle. CDR3 size: 11 residues. Germline V CDR1 and CDR2: MDHEN, SYDVKM. CDR3 in DNA: TGTGCCAGCAGTTCGCAGAGGTTGCAGTTCTTC. Translated, it gives CASSSQRLQFF.

This sequence joins TRBV2 and TRBJ2-1; TRBD2 matches 10 bases. The CDR3 loop spans 16 amino acids. Germline values: CDR1 SNHLY, CDR2 FYNNEI. J lost 0 bases, V lost 5 bases, and 4 bases had no gene match. The CDR3 loop is CASSLLAGSSYNEQFF. CDR3 nucleotides: TGTGCCAGCAGTTTACTAGCGGGAAGCTCCTACAATGAGCAGTTCTTC.

The V gene is TRBV5-1, the J gene TRBJ1-3; TRBD1 is a possible D gene (5 bases). CDR3 size: 15 residues. Trimming removed 3 bases at V and 0 bases at J, with 10 bases between. CDR1 is SGHRS and CDR2 is YFSETQ in the germline V gene. CDR3 coding DNA: TGCGCCAGCAGCTACGGGACTGGCTCTGGAAACACCATATATTTT. This translates into CASSYGTGSGNTIYF.